What follows are 32 T cell receptor beta chains derived from one specimen sequenced in a study of spatial heterogeneity in lung cancer. TCRdb reprocessed the 5' RACE reads via MiXCR and lists one record per CDR3 protein. The data show 110,000 or so distinct CDR3 sequences, under 14% seen once. The time point is: blood at routine non-recurrence follow-up after resection. The source material was PBMCs, sampled at follow-up. These receptor sequences come from a female donor with early-stage non-small cell lung cancer.

This chain uses TRBV6-6 with TRBJ2-5; D is perhaps TRBD2 (5 bases). The CDR3 runs 15 residues. Per the germline V gene, CDR1 is MNHNY and CDR2 is SVGAGI (reference sequence). Trimming took 6 bases from V and 3 from J, leaving 17 bases between them. CDR3 region: CASRTTEWEKETQYF. CDR3 nucleotides: TGTGCCAGCAGAACTACAGAATGGGAGAAAGAGACCCAGTACTTC.

The table lists this clonotype with many counts. The chain uses TRBV2 and TRBJ1-2; the match to TRBD1 covers 7 bases. CDR1 SNHLY and CDR2 FYNNEI come from the germline V gene. This CDR3 has 12 residues. V lost 11 bases and J lost 2; bases outside the gene matches: 5. The CDR3 DNA sequence: TGTGCCGTACAGGGGAACAACTATGGCTACACCTTC. As protein: CAVQGNNYGYTF.

A few counts support this clonotype. V usage is TRBV6-2 or TRBV6-3 and J usage is TRBJ2-3; 8 nucleotides align to TRBD2. The length of the CDR3 is 15 residues. With 8 bases clipped from V and 4 bases from J, the junction kept 11 bases outside the gene matches. The germline CDR1 and CDR2 sequences are MNHEY and SVGEGT. CDR3 in amino acids: CASELRSGGPDTQYF. Written as DNA, the CDR3 is TGTGCCAGCGAACTACGATCGGGAGGGCCAGATACGCAGTATTTT.

This clonotype was observed a handful of times. The CDR3 DNA reads TGTGCCAGTAGTCTTCCTAGCGGCACCGGGGAGCTGTTTTTT. Translation: CASSLPSGTGELFF. This chain connects TRBV19 to TRBJ2-2; TRBD2 agrees at 7 bases. The CDR3 runs 14 residues. The germline gives CDR1 LNHDA, CDR2 SQIVND (reference sequence). Losses at the gene ends were 5 bases for V and 4 bases for J; bases not matched to a gene: 4.

This clonotype was detected only a few times. This chain uses TRBV7-8 with TRBJ1-1; no definite D call. The CDR3 spans 14 residues. Trimming cost V 1 base and J 2 bases, with 8 bases left between them. Germline V CDR1 and CDR2: SGHVS, FQNEAQ. CDR3 DNA: TGTGCCAGCAGCTTAGGGGTAGGCAACACTGAAGCTTTCTTT. This codes for CASSLGVGNTEAFF.

The chain links TRBV4-2 to TRBJ2-2, with 7 bases lining up with TRBD2. After removal of 2 bases from V and 4 bases from J, the junction contained 10 bases not matched to a gene. CDR1 and CDR2 from the germline V gene are LGHNA and YNFKEQ. CDR3 length: 17 amino acids. The CDR3 coding sequence is TGTGCCAGCAGCCAACATAGGTGGGAGGGCCCCACCGGGGAGCTGTTTTTT. This encodes CASSQHRWEGPTGELFF.

This chain uses TRBV5-1 with TRBJ2-1, with no clear D. The CDR3 contains 12 residues. V was trimmed by 1 base and J by 9 bases, leaving 8 bases between them. Germline-derived CDR1 and CDR2 are SGHRS and YFSETQ. DNA of the CDR3: TGCGCCAGCAGCTTGTTCCTCAGTGAGCAGTTCTTC. Translation gives CASSLFLSEQFF.

The CDR3 loop is CASSQPIRGGTEAFF. The CDR3 DNA follows: TGCGCCAGCAGCCAACCAATTAGGGGGGGCACTGAAGCTTTCTTT. The chain employs TRBV4-1 and TRBJ1-1; a possible D gene is TRBD1 (6 bases). Germline V gene data show CDR1 as MGHRA and CDR2 as YSYEKL. The V end lost 2 bases, the J end lost 4 bases, and 14 bases lay between the germline ends. This CDR3 spans 15 amino acids.

This clonotype was counted a few times. The V call is TRBV29-1, the J call TRBJ2-2; no clear D gene. The V gene's germline CDR1 is SQVTM and CDR2 ANQGSEA. CDR3 length equals 16 residues. V lost 4 bases and J lost 2, with 17 bases in between. In nucleotides, the CDR3 is TGCAGCGTTGGATCTTCAGCCCTAACCAACACCGGGGAGCTGTTTTTT. This sequence encodes CSVGSSALTNTGELFF.

The rearrangement links TRBV10-3 to TRBJ1-1, with 9 bases aligning to TRBD1. J was trimmed by 4 bases and V by 5 bases; bases with no gene match: 5. The CDR3 contains 14 residues. From germline, CDR1 is ENHRY and CDR2 SYGVKD. CDR3 sequence (DNA): TGTGCCATCAGTACCGGGACAGGGAGCACTGAAGCTTTCTTT. Translating gives CAISTGTGSTEAFF.

This clonotype has at least ten counts. The CDR3 DNA sequence: TGTGCCTGGGACAAGACAGAGAACACTGAAGCTTTCTTT. Its protein product is CAWDKTENTEAFF. V and J are TRBV30 and TRBJ1-1; D might be TRBD1 (5 bases). The CDR3 is made up of 13 amino acids. The germline V and J ends were trimmed by 5 bases and 1 base, with 11 bases remaining between them. Per germline, CDR1 GTSNPN and CDR2 SVGIG (reference sequence).

This clonotype has a handful of counts. The chain links TRBV6-1 to TRBJ2-3, with 8 bases that match TRBD1. Trimming cost V 4 bases and J 3 bases; bases outside gene matches: 12. CDR1 is MNHNS and CDR2 is SASEGT in the germline V gene. The CDR3 length is 17 residues. CDR3 sequence: CASSGAPGQGATDTQYF. DNA for the CDR3: TGTGCCAGCAGTGGTGCTCCGGGCCAGGGGGCTACAGATACGCAGTATTTT.

Only a few counts were recorded for this clonotype. J is TRBJ2-5 and V is TRBV20-1, with 7 bases aligning to TRBD1. Germline V gene sequence: CDR1 DFQATT, CDR2 SNEGSKA (reference sequence). V lost 0 bases to trimming and J lost 5 bases; unmatched junction nucleotides: 9. The CDR3 contains 15 residues. The DNA of the CDR3 is TGCAGTGCTAGAGAGTTGACAAGGGGGCGGGAGACCCAGTACTTC. Translating it yields CSARELTRGRETQYF.

This clonotype has just a few counts. The chain recombines TRBV11-2 with TRBJ2-7; 14 bases fit TRBD2. The germline gives CDR1 SGHAT, CDR2 FQNNGV. This CDR3 has 16 residues. V was clipped by 5 bases and J by 4 bases; unmatched bases: 7. The chain's CDR3 is CASSPRLAGGFYEQYF. The CDR3 nucleotides are TGTGCCAGCAGCCCTCGACTAGCGGGAGGGTTTTACGAGCAGTACTTC.

This clonotype was found many times. V is TRBV6-5 and J is TRBJ2-7; 7 positions agree with TRBD1. The CDR3 spans 15 residues. The germline V gene encodes CDR1 MNHEY and CDR2 SVGAGI. V lost 6 bases to trimming and J lost 0 bases; unmatched junction nucleotides: 8. As DNA, the CDR3 is TGTGCCAGCAGACAGGGGACATTCGGCTCCTACGAGCAGTACTTC. This translates into CASRQGTFGSYEQYF.

This chain joins TRBV12-3 or TRBV12-4 and TRBJ1-3, with 7 bases identical to TRBD1. J lost 12 bases, V lost 7 bases, and 9 bases had no gene match. CDR3 length: 12 amino acids. CDR3 nucleotide sequence: TGTGCCAGCACCCCAGGGACAGTCCACATATATTTT. This translates into CASTPGTVHIYF.

This clonotype was seen many times. This rearrangement joins TRBV7-2 to TRBJ2-7, with 8 positions matching TRBD1. The germline CDR1 and CDR2 sequences are SGHTA and FQGNSA. V trimming: 6 bases; J trimming: 4 bases; junction bases outside the gene matches: 5. The CDR3 is 13 amino acids. The CDR3 is CASSFDRGYEQYF. As DNA, the CDR3 is TGTGCCAGCAGTTTCGACAGGGGTTACGAGCAGTACTTC. Together with reference TRBV7-2 and TRBJ2-7, the CDR3 gives the full variable domain: GAGVSQSPSNKVTEKGKDVELRCDPISGHTALYWYRQSLGQGLEFLIYFQGNSAPDKSGLPSDRFSAERTGGSVSTLTIQRTQQEDSAVYLCASSFDRGYEQYFGPGTRLTVT.

This clonotype has only a few counts. The CDR3 bases are TGTGCCAGCATTCCGCTCGGGAATTCGAAGGCCGGGGAGCTGTTTTTT. This sequence encodes CASIPLGNSKAGELFF. This sequence joins TRBV6-1 and TRBJ2-2, with D possibly TRBD2 on 5 matching bases. The CDR3 is 16 amino acids. Germline V gene data show CDR1 as MNHNS and CDR2 as SASEGT. The germline V and J ends were trimmed by 7 bases and 6 bases, with 21 bases remaining between them.

This clonotype was picked up many times. The chain uses TRBV18 and TRBJ2-1; perhaps TRBD2 as D (6 bases). Trimming removed 6 bases from V and 8 bases from J, with 20 bases in between. This CDR3 has 15 amino acids. Germline assignment: CDR1 KGHSH and CDR2 LQKENI. The CDR3 loop is CASSRLATSVDEQFF. DNA for the CDR3: TGTGCCAGCTCCCGTCTAGCGACAAGTGTGGATGAGCAGTTCTTC.

This clonotype has only one observation. One base away lies a much larger clone, so this may be a sequencing read error. This is likely a read error, given that the CDR3 carries no conserved phenylalanine or tryptophan at its end. This chain links TRBV29-1 with TRBJ2-7; perhaps TRBD2 as D (5 bases). The germline gives CDR1 SQVTM, CDR2 ANQGSEA. The CDR3 length is 15 residues. Between the trimmed V and J ends, which lost 6 bases and 0 bases, there was a span of 18 bases. This chain's CDR3 is CSVILRTGSSYEQYL. Written as DNA, the CDR3 is TGCAGCGTCATTCTCAGGACGGGGAGCTCCTACGAGCAGTACCTC.

This clonotype was detected a few times. The chain joins TRBV30 to TRBJ2-7; D unresolved. Looked up from germline, CDR1 is GTSNPN and CDR2 is SVGIG (reference sequence). V was clipped by 4 bases and J by 0 bases, with 7 bases between them. CDR3 length: 12 residues. CDR3 nucleotides: TGTGCCTGGAAGTCGAGCTCCTACGAGCAGTACTTC. Translated, it gives CAWKSSSYEQYF.

There are many counts of this clonotype. The rearrangement joins TRBV29-1 to TRBJ1-4, with a weak D call TRBD1 (6 bases). V lost 7 bases to trimming and J lost 0 bases, with 9 bases between them. The CDR3 totals 13 residues. Germline V CDR1 and CDR2: SQVTM, ANQGSEA. The CDR3 loop reads CSARQATNEKLFF. The CDR3 DNA reads TGCAGCGCCAGACAGGCAACTAATGAAAAACTGTTTTTT.

There are a few counts of this clonotype. The chain combines TRBV20-1 with TRBJ1-1; D unresolved. Per germline, CDR1 DFQATT and CDR2 SNEGSKA (reference sequence). This CDR3 has 11 residues. The V end lost 7 bases, the J end lost 3 bases, and 9 bases lay between the germline ends. The CDR3 DNA is TGCAGTGTAAGTGGGGACACTGAAGCTTTCTTT. This sequence encodes CSVSGDTEAFF.

This clonotype was seen only a few times. The V gene is TRBV12-3 or TRBV12-4, the J gene TRBJ2-3; 7 nucleotides line up with TRBD2. The CDR3 runs 16 residues. Germline trimming cut 2 bases from V and 2 bases from J; bases unmatched to any gene: 7. The CDR3 DNA is TGTGCCAGCAGTTTACCCTTGGCGGGGGACACAGATACGCAGTATTTT. It yields the protein CASSLPLAGDTDTQYF.

This clonotype was counted at least ten times. The V gene is TRBV12-3 or TRBV12-4, the J gene TRBJ2-3; D possibly corresponds to TRBD2 (6 bases). The CDR3 spans 15 residues. Deletions cut 7 bases from V and 3 bases from J, with 17 bases between. As DNA, the CDR3 is TGTGCCAGCACTCCCAGGGCAGGGAGGACAGATACGCAGTATTTT. Its protein product is CASTPRAGRTDTQYF.

This clonotype was seen more than once but under ten times. The chain carries TRBV6-2 or TRBV6-3 and TRBJ2-1; 9 bases agree with TRBD2. V gave up 7 bases and J gave up 9 bases; unmatched junction bases: 13. The V gene's germline CDR1 is MNHEY and CDR2 SVGEGT. The CDR3 has 15 amino acids. In nucleotides, the CDR3 is TGTGCCAGCACCGTAACCGGGACTAGCAGATTTGAGCAGTTCTTC. This gives the protein CASTVTGTSRFEQFF.

This clonotype was recorded a few times. The CDR3 coding sequence is TGCGCCAGCAGCCCCGGGACTAGAGATACGCAGTATTTT. Protein: CASSPGTRDTQYF. The gene calls are TRBV5-1 and TRBJ2-3; TRBD2 aligns across 8 bases. The CDR3 is made up of 13 amino acids. Losses at the gene ends were 4 bases for V and 5 bases for J; bases not matched to a gene: 3. Germline-derived CDR1 and CDR2 are SGHRS and YFSETQ.

The chain carries TRBV28 and TRBJ2-7; D not certain. The V gene's germline CDR1 is MDHEN and CDR2 SYDVKM. Trimming removed 5 bases at V and 5 bases at J, with 19 bases between. The CDR3 extends over 15 amino acids. The DNA of the CDR3 is TGTGCCAGCAGTCCCCTACGACAAGGTTTGAACGAGCAGTACTTC. Residues: CASSPLRQGLNEQYF.

V gene TRBV24-1 combines with J gene TRBJ2-1, with TRBD1 identical over 8 bases. The length of the CDR3 is 17 residues. Germline V gene sequence: CDR1 KGHDR, CDR2 SFDVKD. Trimming removed 3 bases from V and 9 bases from J; junction bases left unmatched: 15. For the CDR3, the DNA is TGTGCCACCAGTGATCCTCCCGCCGTCAGGGGGCGAGGTGAGCAGTTCTTC. This encodes CATSDPPAVRGRGEQFF.

Turning to this clonotype: This may be a read error, as it is one base from a much larger clone. This sequence joins TRBV5-1 and TRBJ2-3; maybe TRBD1 (5 bases). The CDR3 extends over 14 amino acids. Germline V gene lookup returns CDR1 SGHRS and CDR2 YFSETQ. CDR3 nucleotides: TGCACCAGCAGCTTGGGGCAGGCAGGAGATACGCAGTATTTT. Protein: CTSSLGQAGDTQYF. Based on the CDR3 plus reference TRBV5-1 and TRBJ2-3, the full variable domain is KAGVTQTPRYLIKTRGQQVTLSCSPISGHRSVSWYQQTPGQGLQFLFEYFSETQRNKGNFPGRFSGRQFSNSRSEMNVSTLELGDSALYLCTSSLGQAGDTQYFGPGTRLTVL.

This clonotype was recorded a few times. This chain links TRBV23-1 with TRBJ2-2; 10 bases are shared with TRBD1. TRBV23-1 falls under the ORF class, with uncertain function. V lost 3 bases, J lost 0 bases, and 13 bases stayed unmatched. The CDR3 covers 20 residues. CDR3 loop: CASSQSGGTGANANTGELFF. The CDR3 coding sequence is TGCGCCAGCAGTCAGAGTGGCGGGACAGGGGCCAACGCGAACACCGGGGAGCTGTTTTTT.

This clonotype was counted only a few times. The chain combines TRBV20-1 with TRBJ2-3; D call uncertain. This CDR3 is 12 amino acids long. The germline gives CDR1 DFQATT, CDR2 SNEGSKA (reference sequence). Trimming removed 3 bases at V and 3 bases at J, with 7 bases between. The CDR3 loop is CSASASTDTQYF. CDR3 nucleotide sequence: TGCAGTGCTAGCGCTAGTACAGATACGCAGTATTTT.